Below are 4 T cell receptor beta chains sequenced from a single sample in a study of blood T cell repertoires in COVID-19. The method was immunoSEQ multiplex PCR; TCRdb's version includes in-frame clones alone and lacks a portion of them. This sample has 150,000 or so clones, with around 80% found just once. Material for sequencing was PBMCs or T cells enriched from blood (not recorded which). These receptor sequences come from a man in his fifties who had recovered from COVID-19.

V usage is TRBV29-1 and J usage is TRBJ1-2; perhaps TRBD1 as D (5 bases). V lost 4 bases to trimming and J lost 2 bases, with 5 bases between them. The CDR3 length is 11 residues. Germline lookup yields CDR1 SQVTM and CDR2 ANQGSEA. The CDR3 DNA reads TGCAGCGTTGGGACAAACTATGGCTACACCTTC. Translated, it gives CSVGTNYGYTF.

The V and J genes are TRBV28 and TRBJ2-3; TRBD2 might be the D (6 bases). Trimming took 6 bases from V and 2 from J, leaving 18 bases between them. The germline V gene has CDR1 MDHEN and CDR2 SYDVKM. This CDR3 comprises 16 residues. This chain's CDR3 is CASRAPGRASTDTQYF. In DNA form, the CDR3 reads TGTGCCAGCAGAGCACCCGGGAGAGCTTCCACAGATACGCAGTATTTT.

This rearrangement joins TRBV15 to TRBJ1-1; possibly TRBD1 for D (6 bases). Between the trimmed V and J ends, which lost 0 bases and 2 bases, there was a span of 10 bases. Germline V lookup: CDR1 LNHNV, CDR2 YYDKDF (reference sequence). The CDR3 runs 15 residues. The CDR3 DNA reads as TGTGCCACCAGCAGAGATGCGGGGGGCAACACTGAAGCTTTCTTT. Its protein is CATSRDAGGNTEAFF.

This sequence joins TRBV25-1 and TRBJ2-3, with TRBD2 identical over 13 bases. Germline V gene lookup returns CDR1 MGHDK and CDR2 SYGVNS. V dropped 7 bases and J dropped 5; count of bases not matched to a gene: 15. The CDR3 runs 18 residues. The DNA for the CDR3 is TGTGCCAGCATGAGTTCCGGGACTAGCGGGATGTTGGGAGATACGCAGTATTTT. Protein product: CASMSSGTSGMLGDTQYF.